The 11 T cell receptor beta chains below were found in one sample sequenced in a study of CD8 T cells in Susac syndrome. Reverse transcription of about 0.5 to 1 ug RNA used random hexamers. TCRdb re-called the immunoSEQ multiplex PCR reads through MiXCR, storing one row per CDR3 protein. The sample contains 400,000 or so distinct CDR3 sequences, around 83% of which appear only once. The sample consisted of CD8+ T cells from PBMCs. These receptor sequences come from a human donor with multiple sclerosis.

This clonotype was found a few times. The chain is built from TRBV7-6 and TRBJ2-7; D is possibly TRBD1 or TRBD2 (5 bases each). This CDR3 is 12 amino acids long. Germline CDR1 reads SGHVS; CDR2 reads FNYEAQ. Trimming shortened V by 5 bases and J by 5 bases, and 10 bases separated the two germline ends. The CDR3 loop reads CASSLGDHEQYF. The DNA for the CDR3 is TGTGCCAGCAGCCTCGGGGACCACGAGCAGTACTTC.

The chain's CDR3 is CAWDPGTQNEQFF. The DNA for the CDR3 is TGTGCCTGGGACCCCGGGACTCAGAATGAGCAGTTCTTC. The chain has TRBV30 and TRBJ2-1, with D possibly matching TRBD2 (6 bases). V was cut by 5 bases and J by 7 bases, with 15 bases left in between. The CDR3 covers 13 residues. Germline V lookup: CDR1 GTSNPN, CDR2 SVGIG (reference sequence).

Comment on this clonotype: One end of the junction fails to match germline, which may point to a read error. The chain carries TRBV12-3 or TRBV12-4 and TRBJ2-7; 8 positions agree with TRBD2. The CDR3 runs 11 residues. Here the CDR3 DNA reads TGTGCCAGCAGTCCTAGCGGGTTTATACACTTC. It encodes CASSPSGFIHF.

The J gene is TRBJ2-7, the V gene TRBV4-1, with D possibly TRBD2 on 6 matching bases. The germline V gene has CDR1 MGHRA and CDR2 YSYEKL. V was trimmed by 0 bases and J by 4 bases, leaving 13 bases between them. The length of the CDR3 is 15 residues. CDR3 bases: TGCGCCAGCAGCCAAGAAACCGGGAGCGGTTACGAGCAGTACTTC. It specifies CASSQETGSGYEQYF.

The chain combines TRBV29-1 with TRBJ1-1, with TRBD1 matching 7 bases. CDR3 length: 15 residues. V dropped 3 bases and J dropped 0; count of bases not matched to a gene: 7. Germline values: CDR1 SQVTM, CDR2 ANQGSEA. Here the CDR3 DNA reads TGCAGCGTTGATAGTGGGACAGTCTTGAACACTGAAGCTTTCTTT. Translated, it gives CSVDSGTVLNTEAFF.

The gene calls are TRBV20-1 and TRBJ2-7, with 12 bases identical to TRBD2. From germline, CDR1 is DFQATT and CDR2 SNEGSKA (reference sequence). V trimming: 2 bases; J trimming: 7 bases; junction bases outside the gene matches: 15. The CDR3 is 17 residues long. CDR3 region: CSARYSPLAGGPIEQYF. Written as DNA, the CDR3 is TGCAGTGCTAGATACAGCCCACTAGCGGGGGGTCCTATTGAGCAGTACTTC.

The chain combines TRBV3-1 with TRBJ2-2; no clear D. The CDR3 has 16 amino acids. Germline V lookup: CDR1 LGHDT, CDR2 YNNKEL (reference sequence). Between the trimmed V and J ends, which lost 2 bases and 1 base, there was a span of 11 bases. CDR3 DNA: TGTGCCAGCAGCCAAACGGAAGGTATGAACACCGGGGAGCTGTTTTTT. Amino acids: CASSQTEGMNTGELFF.

The chain employs TRBV27 and TRBJ1-2, with D possibly being TRBD1 (5 bases). The CDR3 covers 14 residues. In germline, CDR1 is MNHEY, CDR2 SMNVEV (reference sequence). V was cut by 3 bases and J by 3 bases, with 11 bases left in between. DNA of the CDR3: TGTGCCAGCAGTTTCACAGGAACCCACTATGGCTACACCTTC. It codes for CASSFTGTHYGYTF.

The chain combines TRBV6-4 with TRBJ1-1; D unclear. Germline loops: CDR1 MRHNA, CDR2 SNTAGT. The CDR3 length is 13 residues. The V gene lost 4 bases and the J gene lost 2 bases, with 8 bases spanning the gap. CDR3: CASSATANTEAFF. The DNA for the CDR3 is TGTGCCAGCAGTGCCACAGCTAACACTGAAGCTTTCTTT.

The V call is TRBV29-1, the J call TRBJ2-1; 10 nucleotides line up with TRBD2. The germline V gene encodes CDR1 SQVTM and CDR2 ANQGSEA. This CDR3 comprises 11 residues. V shed 7 bases, J shed 7 bases, and the junction held 1 base outside the gene matches. CDR3 in amino acids: CSASGGNEQFF. The DNA for the CDR3 is TGCAGCGCTAGCGGGGGAAATGAGCAGTTCTTC.

This clonotype was seen a single time. The rearrangement uses TRBV4-1 and TRBJ1-5, with 8 bases that match TRBD1. The trim removed 5 bases at V and 7 bases at J, leaving 7 bases unmatched. Looked up from germline, CDR1 is MGHRA and CDR2 is YSYEKL. The length of the CDR3 is 14 residues. This chain's CDR3 is CASSSDRGGQPQHF. CDR3 sequence (DNA): TGCGCCAGCAGCTCAGACAGGGGCGGACAGCCCCAGCATTTT.